The next 7 T cell receptor beta chains were all read from a single sample in a study of Graves' ophthalmopathy and Graves' hyperthyroidism. Beta-chain TCR CDR3 regions were amplified from RNA transcripts. Scientists carried out first-round RT-PCR using HTBI primers and then a second-round multiplex PCR. TCRdb re-derived calls from the multiplex PCR reads in MiXCR, one entry per CDR3 protein. The repertoire holds just over 400,000 distinct CDR3 sequences, with about 21% as singletons. The sequenced sample consisted of peripheral blood. The receptors were gathered from a woman under 30 with stable Graves' hyperthyroidism.

CDR3 DNA: TGTGCCTGGAGCTCCGGGGCGGGCACCGGGGAGCTGTTTTTT. This sequence encodes CAWSSGAGTGELFF. This chain connects TRBV30 to TRBJ2-2; D is possibly TRBD1 or TRBD2 (5 bases each). This CDR3 is 14 amino acids long. Trimming cost V 3 bases and J 4 bases, with 12 bases left between them. Germline V lookup: CDR1 GTSNPN, CDR2 SVGIG (reference sequence).

This clonotype was seen a few times. At one end the junction does not follow the germline gene, possibly because of a read error. This chain uses TRBV2 with TRBJ1-5; possibly TRBD1 for D (5 bases). Germline CDR1 SNHLY, CDR2 FYNNEI. This CDR3 region has 15 residues. CDR3 in amino acids: CASSEARIAGQPQHF. In nucleotides, the CDR3 is TGTGCCAGCAGTGAAGCCCGAATAGCGGGGCAGCCTCAGCATTTT.

The rearrangement links TRBV15 to TRBJ1-5; D unresolved. V was pared by 0 bases and J by 2 bases, with 14 bases between. CDR1 and CDR2 (germline): LNHNV, YYDKDF (reference sequence). There are 17 residues in the CDR3. CDR3 sequence: CATSRENPGKGNQPQHF. CDR3 bases: TGTGCCACCAGCAGAGAAAACCCCGGCAAGGGCAATCAGCCCCAGCATTTT.

This clonotype was seen many times. The V and J genes are TRBV20-1 and TRBJ2-5; the D is unclear. Trimming took 4 bases from V and 5 from J, leaving 23 bases between them. Germline-derived CDR1 and CDR2 are DFQATT and SNEGSKA (reference sequence). This CDR3 has 16 residues. The CDR3 spells CSATPSLSGPRETQYF. Written as DNA, the CDR3 is TGCAGTGCTACACCATCCTTATCGGGTCCTAGGGAGACCCAGTACTTC.

This clonotype turned up a few times. The chain employs TRBV20-1 and TRBJ2-7; D possibly uses TRBD1 or TRBD2 (5 bases each). Trimming pared 6 bases from V and 2 bases from J, leaving 11 bases between. Germline lookup yields CDR1 DFQATT and CDR2 SNEGSKA (reference sequence). CDR3 length equals 12 residues. For the CDR3, the DNA is TGCAGTGCCAGGGACCAGCCCTACGAGCAGTACTTC. Its translation: CSARDQPYEQYF.

The chain combines TRBV30 with TRBJ1-2, with TRBD1 as a possible D gene (5 bases). The V end lost 2 bases, the J end lost 2 bases, and 18 bases lay between the germline ends. Germline V CDR1 and CDR2: GTSNPN, SVGIG (reference sequence). This CDR3 contains 16 residues. CDR3 protein: CAWSSTAPGLNYGYTF. In DNA, the CDR3 is TGTGCCTGGAGTTCTACAGCGCCAGGGCTAAACTATGGCTACACCTTC.

The CDR3 coding sequence is TGTGCCAGCAGCTTAGCTCGGGCTCAGCCCCAGCATTTT. Its translation: CASSLARAQPQHF. This chain connects TRBV7-2 to TRBJ1-5; no definite D call. CDR3 size: 13 residues. Germline V gives CDR1 SGHTA, CDR2 FQGNSA. The V end lost 0 bases, the J end lost 6 bases, and 6 bases lay between the germline ends. Based on the CDR3 plus reference TRBV7-2 and TRBJ1-5, the full variable domain is GAGVSQSPSNKVTEKGKDVELRCDPISGHTALYWYRQSLGQGLEFLIYFQGNSAPDKSGLPSDRFSAERTGGSVSTLTIQRTQQEDSAVYLCASSLARAQPQHFGDGTRLSIL.